This T cell receptor (beta chain) is drawn from a study of blood T cell repertoires in COVID-19. The sample holds one count of this clone. CDR1 and CDR2 from the germline V gene are LNHDA and SQIVND (reference sequence). The CDR3 has 15 residues. Trimming took 1 base from V and 0 from J, leaving 9 bases between them. The method was immunoSEQ multiplex PCR; TCRdb's version includes in-frame clones alone and lacks a portion of them. The sample contains about 87,000 clones, 85% to 90% of which appear only once. The TCR originated in a man aged 40-50 years with acute or convalescent COVID-19. The V call is TRBV19, the J call TRBJ1-1; D is unresolved. Sample: peripheral blood. CDR3 nucleotide sequence: TGTGCCAGTAGTATAGGGGCAGGCTTGAACACTGAAGCTTTCTTT. Its protein product is CASSIGAGLNTEAFF. The full variable domain, completed using reference TRBV19 and TRBJ1-1, is DGGITQSPKYLFRKEGQNVTLSCEQNLNHDAMYWYRQDPGQGLRLIYYSQIVNDFQKGDIAEGYSVSREKKESFPLTVTSAQKNPTAFYLCASSIGAGLNTEAFFGQGTRLTVV.